Listed here are 19 T cell receptor beta chains from one sample, sequenced in a study of CD8+CD57+ T cells in acquired aplastic anemia. TCR beta VDJ and CDR3 were profiled, and genomic DNA was the template. MiXCR, run by TCRdb on the reads, gives a single entry per CDR3 protein. The repertoire has about 130,000 distinct CDR3 sequences, about half of them found once; the top ten carry around 2.5%. The sequencing input was sorted CD4+, CD8+, or CD8+CD57+ T cells (not recorded which) from PBMCs. The receptor source for this set is a human donor in good health, serving as a control.

J is TRBJ2-5 and V is TRBV10-3; 7 bases fit TRBD1. V shed 1 base, J shed 2 bases, and the junction held 1 base outside the gene matches. The CDR3 sequence is 14 residues long. Germline V gene sequence: CDR1 ENHRY, CDR2 SYGVKD. This chain's CDR3 is CAISEFRGQETQYF. For the CDR3, the DNA is TGTGCCATCAGTGAGTTCAGGGGGCAAGAGACCCAGTACTTC.

The chain joins TRBV20-1 to TRBJ2-3; weak D call: TRBD2 (5 bases). Deletions cut 2 bases from V and 6 bases from J, with 9 bases between. The CDR3 consists of 12 residues. CDR1 is DFQATT, CDR2 SNEGSKA, per germline (reference sequence). The CDR3 DNA is TGCAGTGCTAGATCCGGGGAGGATACGCAGTATTTT. It codes for CSARSGEDTQYF.

This clonotype showed up many times. The chain joins TRBV5-5 to TRBJ2-5; D is unclear. V lost 6 bases, J lost 2 bases, and 17 bases lay in between. From germline, CDR1 is SGHKS and CDR2 YYEKEE (reference sequence). CDR3 length: 15 residues. CDR3 in DNA: TGTGCCAGCATCCTGGGCGTCGCAGCTCAAGAGACCCAGTACTTC. Residues: CASILGVAAQETQYF.

Of note for this clonotype: A much larger clone differs from this one at a single base, so this may be a read error. No conserved phenylalanine or tryptophan ends this CDR3, so it is likely a read error. The chain links TRBV5-8 to TRBJ2-1, with a possible D match to TRBD1 (6 bases). Germline V lookup: CDR1 SGHTS, CDR2 YDEGEE. This CDR3 region has 13 residues. Trimming removed 5 bases from V and 9 bases from J, with 15 bases in between. The CDR3 loop is CASSLQGLGEQFS. The CDR3 DNA is TGTGCCAGCAGTTTACAGGGTTTGGGTGAGCAGTTCTCC.

The rearrangement joins TRBV6-1 to TRBJ2-3, with 10 nucleotides matching TRBD1. Germline lookup yields CDR1 MNHNS and CDR2 SASEGT. The J segment lost 2 bases and the V segment lost 8 bases, leaving 10 bases of the junction unmatched. CDR3 length: 16 residues. For the CDR3, the DNA is TGTGCCAGCCTCCGGGACAGGGGAGAGACCACAGATACGCAGTATTTT. This translates into CASLRDRGETTDTQYF.

The V gene is TRBV15, the J gene TRBJ1-5; the D is unclear. The germline CDR1 and CDR2 sequences are LNHNV and YYDKDF (reference sequence). The V end was cut by 0 bases, the J end by 3 bases, with 9 bases between. CDR3 size: 15 residues. The chain's CDR3 is CATSRDQAANQPQHF. The CDR3 region has the DNA TGTGCCACCAGCAGAGATCAGGCAGCCAATCAGCCCCAGCATTTT.

DNA of the CDR3: TGTGCCAGCAGTGAAAGGACAGGGGCTGAAAAACTGTTTTTT. Translated, it gives CASSERTGAEKLFF. This sequence joins TRBV2 and TRBJ1-4, with TRBD1 matching over 9 bases. Germline CDR1 SNHLY, CDR2 FYNNEI. The CDR3 runs to 14 residues. The V gene end was trimmed by 2 bases and the J gene end by 7 bases; junction bases not matched to a gene: 2.

V is TRBV29-1 and J is TRBJ1-2; TRBD1 agrees at 7 bases. V lost 6 bases, J lost 0 bases, and 4 bases stayed unmatched. The CDR3 has 13 residues. Germline CDR1 reads SQVTM; CDR2 reads ANQGSEA. The CDR3 is CSVRGTANYGYTF. CDR3 nucleotides: TGCAGCGTCCGCGGGACAGCTAACTATGGCTACACCTTC.

Note on this clonotype: Relative to the germline gene, one junction end is altered; a read error may explain this. The rearrangement joins TRBV4-3 to TRBJ2-3, with 13 nucleotides matching TRBD2. Germline-derived CDR1 and CDR2 are LGHNA and YSLEER. The CDR3 consists of 15 residues. The CDR3: CASSRLAGGTDMQYF. CDR3 nucleotides: TGCGCCAGCAGCCGACTAGCGGGGGGCACAGATATGCAGTATTTT.

This clonotype was observed a handful of times. The chain carries TRBV2 and TRBJ1-3; D is uncertain. V was shortened by 6 bases and J by 0 bases, with 9 bases between the two germline ends. Germline V CDR1 and CDR2: SNHLY, FYNNEI. This CDR3 region has 14 residues. CDR3 region: CASRPLDSGNTIYF. Written as DNA, the CDR3 is TGTGCCAGCAGACCGCTGGACTCTGGAAACACCATATATTTT.

V gene TRBV5-1 combines with J gene TRBJ1-2; D is possibly TRBD1 (6 bases). CDR3 length: 17 amino acids. Germline V gives CDR1 SGHRS, CDR2 YFSETQ. Trimming pared 3 bases from V and 1 base from J, leaving 19 bases between. CDR3 loop: CASSWSGQSPNNYGYTF. CDR3 coding DNA: TGCGCCAGCAGCTGGTCAGGACAGTCACCGAATAACTATGGCTACACCTTC.

V usage is TRBV18 and J usage is TRBJ1-1; TRBD1 matches 7 bases. The CDR3 is 15 amino acids. Looked up from germline, CDR1 is KGHSH and CDR2 is LQKENI. The V and J ends lost 3 bases and 0 bases, in that order; junction bases with no gene match: 4. The CDR3 sequence: CASSPRQGVNTEAFF. The CDR3 bases are TGTGCCAGCTCACCCCGACAGGGAGTGAACACTGAAGCTTTCTTT.

This clonotype occurred a few times. A much larger clone lies a single base off, so this may be a read error. This chain uses TRBV20-1 with TRBJ2-2; weak D call: TRBD2 (6 bases). The CDR3 length is 15 residues. CDR1 is DFQATT, CDR2 SNEGSKA, per germline (reference sequence). CDR3 DNA sequence: TGCAGTCCTAGAACCTCGGGAGTTGTCACCGGGGAGCTGTTTTTT. Protein product: CSPRTSGVVTGELFF.

This clonotype was observed once. This rearrangement joins TRBV20-1 to TRBJ1-1, with a possible D match to TRBD1 (5 bases). The V end was cut by 0 bases, the J end by 1 base, with 9 bases between. Germline V gene lookup returns CDR1 DFQATT and CDR2 SNEGSKA (reference sequence). This CDR3 is 14 amino acids long. The CDR3: CSAREGLQNTEAFF. DNA of the CDR3: TGCAGTGCTAGAGAGGGACTGCAGAACACTGAAGCTTTCTTT.

Comments on this clonotype: A much bigger clone sits one base away, suggesting this may be a read error. This CDR3 fails to terminate in the conserved phenylalanine or tryptophan, so it likely reflects a read error. This sequence joins TRBV6-1 and TRBJ2-3, with TRBD2 as a possible D gene (6 bases). Trimming removed 6 bases at V and 8 bases at J, with 18 bases between. The CDR3 totals 14 residues. CDR1 and CDR2 from the germline V gene are MNHNS and SASEGT. In nucleotides, the CDR3 is TGTGCCAGCAGCCTCATTGGGGACTTCGGTACGCAGTATTCT. It yields the protein CASSLIGDFGTQYS.

Ten or more counts support this clonotype. The chain joins TRBV6-5 to TRBJ1-2; 9 bases map to TRBD1. Trimming took 6 bases from V and 2 from J; bases not matched to a gene: 4. The germline V gene encodes CDR1 MNHEY and CDR2 SVGAGI. CDR3 length equals 14 residues. CDR3 coding DNA: TGTGCCAGCAGATCGGGACAGGGCAACTATGGCTACACCTTC. This gives the protein CASRSGQGNYGYTF.

Many counts were recorded for this clonotype. The chain links TRBV4-2 to TRBJ2-7; 13 positions match TRBD2. With 7 bases clipped from V and 4 bases from J, the junction kept 1 base outside the gene matches. The CDR3 is 13 residues long. Germline CDR1 is LGHNA and CDR2 is YNFKEQ. The CDR3 nucleotides are TGTGCCAGCAAGACTAGCGGGGGGTACGAGCAGTACTTC. This sequence encodes CASKTSGGYEQYF.

This clonotype was detected only once. This chain links TRBV29-1 with TRBJ2-7, with D possibly TRBD1 on 7 matching bases. Germline CDR1 SQVTM, CDR2 ANQGSEA. V dropped 5 bases and J dropped 1 base, with 18 bases sitting between them. The CDR3 runs to 15 residues. The CDR3 reads CSVSDPGGSSYEQYF. The CDR3 DNA reads TGCAGCGTTTCAGACCCAGGGGGGAGTTCCTACGAGCAGTACTTC.

The rearrangement joins TRBV15 to TRBJ2-7; 7 bases match TRBD1. Germline CDR1 LNHNV, CDR2 YYDKDF (reference sequence). V shed 1 base, J shed 5 bases, and the junction held 5 bases outside the gene matches. This CDR3 has 14 amino acids. The CDR3 region is CATSRAQGPHEQYF. The CDR3 DNA is TGTGCCACCAGCAGAGCACAGGGGCCCCACGAGCAGTACTTC.